This is a list of T cell receptor beta chains from one sample in a study of shared clonotypes between healthy human individuals. Sequencing was performed with immunoSEQ multiplex PCR; in TCRdb, only in-frame clones are kept and a portion is missing. The data contain 750,000 to 1,000,000 clones, nearly 95% of them seen just once; the ten biggest clones take up 24%. Sequencing was carried out using naive CD8+ T cells sorted from blood. All receptors come from a man aged 30 to 45 in good health. CDR3s include the opening cysteine and the closing phenylalanine or tryptophan. Each record gives: clone size, J gene, V gene, D gene, CDR3 DNA, CDR3 protein. A D gene is named only where the DNA matches it firmly. Size tells how often a clone was seen (once, few, many) or the class of an expanded clone, and some rows leave it out.

. TRBJ2-2 TRBV9 TRBD1 TGTGCCAGCCAGGGGACAGGGAACACCGGGGAGCTGTTTTTT CASQGTGNTGELFF
. TRBJ2-3 TRBV4-1 TRBD2 TGCGCCAGCAGCGGACTAGCGGGCACAGATACGCAGTATTTT CASSGLAGTDTQYF
. TRBJ2-2 TRBV5-4 . TGTGCCAGCAGCGACACAGGGCACCGGATCGGGGAGCTGTTTTTT CASSDTGHRIGELFF
. TRBJ1-4 TRBV2 . TGTGCCAGCAGTGTTAGGTTTGAAAAACTGTTTTTT CASSVRFEKLFF
. TRBJ1-2 TRBV7-9 TRBD1 TGTGCCAGCAGCTTAGTTCCGGGACAGGGTACTTCCCTCTACGGCTACACCTTC CASSLVPGQGTSLYGYTF
few TRBJ2-1 TRBV4-1 . TGCGCCAGCAGCCTGGTTTATGCGGATTACAATGAGCAGTTCTTC CASSLVYADYNEQFF
. TRBJ2-7 TRBV11-2 . TGTGCCAGCAGCTTAGAAACAGTGCACGAGCAGTACTTC CASSLETVHEQYF
. TRBJ2-5 TRBV9 TRBD2 TGTGCCAGCAGCGTTTCCGGGACTAGGGGAGAGACCCAGTACTTC CASSVSGTRGETQYF
. TRBJ2-6 TRBV5-6 TRBD1 TGTGCCAGCAGCCCGTCCGGGACAGCTTCCTCTGGGGCCAACGTCCTGACTTTC CASSPSGTASSGANVLTF
. TRBJ2-1 TRBV6-1 . TGTGCCAGCACGACTTACGCCCTCAATGAGCAGTTCTTC CASTTYALNEQFF
. TRBJ2-1 TRBV28 TRBD2 TGTGCCAGCAGCTCGGATGGGGCGGGAGCAGATGGCAATGAGCAGTTCTTC CASSSDGAGADGNEQFF
. TRBJ2-1 TRBV4-1 TRBD2 TGCGCCAGCAGCCAAGACCGCGGGACTAGCGACAGTGAGCAGTTCTTC CASSQDRGTSDSEQFF
. TRBJ1-5 TRBV6-6 . TGTGCCAGCAATTCCGGTAGCAATCAGCCCCAGCATTTT CASNSGSNQPQHF
. TRBJ2-1 TRBV27 . TGTGCCAGCAGTTTCCTTCCAGGGGAAGGGGATGAGCAGTTCTTC CASSFLPGEGDEQFF
. TRBJ2-1 TRBV13 . TGTGCCAGCAGCTTAGGCCCCCTTTCCATCAATACCACATACAATGAGCAGTTCTTC CASSLGPLSINTTYNEQFF
. TRBJ2-1 TRBV28 TRBD1 TGTGCCAGCAGAGCATTAGACAGGGGGCTCGATGAGCAGTTCTTC CASRALDRGLDEQFF
. TRBJ2-7 TRBV9 TRBD2 TGTGCCAGCAGCGCTTCTAGCGGGAGTCACGAGCAGTACTTC CASSASSGSHEQYF
. TRBJ2-7 TRBV27 TRBD1 TGTGCCAGCAGTATACAGGGGGTTTACTACGAGCAGTACTTC CASSIQGVYYEQYF
. TRBJ2-1 TRBV7-3 TRBD2 TGTGCCAGCAGCTTAGAAGTAGCGGGAGGTCGAAATGAGCAGTTCTTC CASSLEVAGGRNEQFF
. TRBJ2-1 TRBV15 TRBD2 TGTGCCACCAGCCGAGAGCGGGAGTTTCTCAATGAGCAGTTCTTC CATSREREFLNEQFF
few TRBJ2-2 TRBV7-9 . TGTGCCAGCAGCGGTGTCGGGGAGCTGTTTTTT CASSGVGELFF
. TRBJ1-4 TRBV7-9 . TGTGCCAGCAGCCGGCCCGGACTTAGAAATGAAAAACTGTTTTTT CASSRPGLRNEKLFF